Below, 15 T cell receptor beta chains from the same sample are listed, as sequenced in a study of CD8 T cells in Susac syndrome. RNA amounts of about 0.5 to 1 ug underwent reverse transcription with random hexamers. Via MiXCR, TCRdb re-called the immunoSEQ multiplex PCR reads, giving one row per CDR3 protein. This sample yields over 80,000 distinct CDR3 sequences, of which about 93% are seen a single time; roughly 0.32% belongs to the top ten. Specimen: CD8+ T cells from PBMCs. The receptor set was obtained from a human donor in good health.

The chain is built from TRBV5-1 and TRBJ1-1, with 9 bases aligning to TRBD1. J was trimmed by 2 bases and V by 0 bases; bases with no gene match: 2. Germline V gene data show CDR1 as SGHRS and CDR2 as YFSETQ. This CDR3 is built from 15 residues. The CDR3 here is CASSLGDRDNTEAFF. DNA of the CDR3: TGCGCCAGCAGCTTGGGGGACAGGGACAACACTGAAGCTTTCTTT.

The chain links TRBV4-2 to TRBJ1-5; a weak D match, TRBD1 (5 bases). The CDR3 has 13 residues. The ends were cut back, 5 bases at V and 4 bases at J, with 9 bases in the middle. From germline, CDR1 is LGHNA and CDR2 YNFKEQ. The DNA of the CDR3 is TGTGCCAGCAGCGCGGGGACGAATCAGCCCCAGCATTTT. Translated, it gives CASSAGTNQPQHF.

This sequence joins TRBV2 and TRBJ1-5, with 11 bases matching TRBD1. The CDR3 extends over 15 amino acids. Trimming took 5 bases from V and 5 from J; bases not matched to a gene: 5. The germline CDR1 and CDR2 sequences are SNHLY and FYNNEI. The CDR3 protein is CASSPGQGGHQPQHF. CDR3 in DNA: TGTGCCAGCAGTCCGGGACAGGGGGGGCATCAGCCCCAGCATTTT.

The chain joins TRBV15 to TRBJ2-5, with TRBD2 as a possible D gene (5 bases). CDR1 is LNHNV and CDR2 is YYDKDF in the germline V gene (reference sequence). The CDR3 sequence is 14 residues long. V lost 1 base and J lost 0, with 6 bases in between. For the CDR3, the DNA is TGTGCCACCAGCAGAGTCGGGAACCAAGAGACCCAGTACTTC. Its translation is CATSRVGNQETQYF. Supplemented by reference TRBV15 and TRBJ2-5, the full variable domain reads DAMVIQNPRYQVTQFGKPVTLSCSQTLNHNVMYWYQQKSSQAPKLLFHYYDKDFNNEADTPDNFQSRRPNTSFCFLDIRSPGLGDTAMYLCATSRVGNQETQYFGPGTRLLVL.

CDR3 in DNA: TGTGCCAGCAGCAGTTTTGTCGGGGTATCGAACACCGGGGAGCTGTTTTTT. Translation gives CASSSFVGVSNTGELFF. The chain couples TRBV5-4 to TRBJ2-2, with D perhaps matching TRBD2 (5 bases). CDR1 and CDR2 (germline): SGHNT, YYREEE (reference sequence). The CDR3 is 17 amino acids. Trimming removed 4 bases from V and 0 bases from J, with 16 bases in between.

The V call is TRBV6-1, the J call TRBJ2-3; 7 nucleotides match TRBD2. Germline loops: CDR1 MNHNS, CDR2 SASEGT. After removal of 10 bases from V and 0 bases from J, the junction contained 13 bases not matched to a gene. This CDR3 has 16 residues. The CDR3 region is CATLSGGGSSTDTQYF. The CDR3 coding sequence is TGTGCCACCCTCTCCGGGGGAGGGTCTAGCACAGATACGCAGTATTTT.

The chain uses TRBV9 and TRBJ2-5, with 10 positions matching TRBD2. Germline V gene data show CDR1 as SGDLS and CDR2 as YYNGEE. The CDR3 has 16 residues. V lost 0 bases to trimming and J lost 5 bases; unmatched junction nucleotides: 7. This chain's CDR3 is CASSVASGGGEETQYF. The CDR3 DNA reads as TGTGCCAGCAGCGTAGCCAGCGGGGGGGGAGAGGAGACCCAGTACTTC.

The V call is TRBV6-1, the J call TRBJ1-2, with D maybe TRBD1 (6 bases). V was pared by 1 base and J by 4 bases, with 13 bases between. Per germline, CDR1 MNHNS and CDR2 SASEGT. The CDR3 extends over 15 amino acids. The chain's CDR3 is CASSEGLGGGYGYTF. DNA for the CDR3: TGTGCCAGCAGTGAAGGCCTAGGGGGTGGCTATGGCTACACCTTC.

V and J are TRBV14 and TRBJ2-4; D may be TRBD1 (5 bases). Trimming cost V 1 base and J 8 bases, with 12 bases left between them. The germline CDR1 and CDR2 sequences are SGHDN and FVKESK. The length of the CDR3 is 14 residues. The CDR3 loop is CASSQGQGWDIQYF. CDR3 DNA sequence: TGTGCCAGCAGCCAAGGCCAGGGATGGGACATTCAGTACTTC.

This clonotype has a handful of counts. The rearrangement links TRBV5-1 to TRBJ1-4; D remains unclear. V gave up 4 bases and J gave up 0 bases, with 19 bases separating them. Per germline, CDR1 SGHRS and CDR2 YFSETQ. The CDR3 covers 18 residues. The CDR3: CASSSWGKTAATNEKLFF. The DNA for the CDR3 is TGCGCCAGCAGCAGTTGGGGTAAAACGGCGGCAACTAATGAAAAACTGTTTTTT.

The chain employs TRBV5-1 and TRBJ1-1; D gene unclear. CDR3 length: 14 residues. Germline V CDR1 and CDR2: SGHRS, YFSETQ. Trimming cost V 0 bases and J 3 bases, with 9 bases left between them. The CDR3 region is CASSLEPADTEAFF. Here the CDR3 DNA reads TGCGCCAGCAGCTTGGAGCCAGCGGACACTGAAGCTTTCTTT.

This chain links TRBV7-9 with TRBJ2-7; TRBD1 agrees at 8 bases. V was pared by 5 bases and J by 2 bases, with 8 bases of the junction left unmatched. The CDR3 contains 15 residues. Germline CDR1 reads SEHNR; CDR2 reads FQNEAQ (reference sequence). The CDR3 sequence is CASSAPGQEAYEQYF. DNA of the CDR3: TGTGCCAGCAGCGCCCCGGGACAGGAGGCCTACGAGCAGTACTTC.

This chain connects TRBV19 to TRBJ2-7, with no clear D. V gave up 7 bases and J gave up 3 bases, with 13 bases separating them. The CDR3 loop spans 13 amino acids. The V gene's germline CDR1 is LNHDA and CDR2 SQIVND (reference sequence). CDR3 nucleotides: TGTGCCAGTACCCCAGACATAGGCTACGAGCAGTACTTC. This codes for CASTPDIGYEQYF. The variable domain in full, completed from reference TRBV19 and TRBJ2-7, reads DGGITQSPKYLFRKEGQNVTLSCEQNLNHDAMYWYRQDPGQGLRLIYYSQIVNDFQKGDIAEGYSVSREKKESFPLTVTSAQKNPTAFYLCASTPDIGYEQYFGPGTRLTVT.

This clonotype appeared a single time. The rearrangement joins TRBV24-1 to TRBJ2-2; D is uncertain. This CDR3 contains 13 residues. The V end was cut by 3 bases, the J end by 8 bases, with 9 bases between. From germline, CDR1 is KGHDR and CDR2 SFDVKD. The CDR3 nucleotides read TGTGCCACCAGTGATGACGACCCGGGGGAGCTGTTTTTT. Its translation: CATSDDDPGELFF.

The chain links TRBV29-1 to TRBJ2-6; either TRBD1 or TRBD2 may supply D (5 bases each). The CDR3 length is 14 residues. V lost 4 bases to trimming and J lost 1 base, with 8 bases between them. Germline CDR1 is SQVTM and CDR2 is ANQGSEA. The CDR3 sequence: CSVVWGSGANVLTF. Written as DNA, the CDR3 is TGCAGCGTTGTGTGGGGGTCTGGGGCCAACGTCCTGACTTTC.